This T cell receptor (beta chain) was recovered during a study of a mutant IDH1 vaccine in newly diagnosed glioma. Overall study: Each patient was administered eight vaccinations, scheduled in weeks 1, 3, 5, 7, 11, 15, 19 and 23. Every participant had undergone radiotherapy, temozolomide, or both before, and most underwent both. With temozolomide cycles, or 4-6 weeks after radiotherapy alone, vaccination was started.

Worth noting for this clone: Its matching antigen is unknown.

Germline V gene lookup returns CDR1 SGHVS and CDR2 FQNEAQ. This CDR3 has 14 amino acids. Trimming removed 5 bases at V and 8 bases at J, with 15 bases between. The time point denotes: week 5, during vaccination. The investigators gave 300 ug of mutant IDH1 20-mer peptide in each vaccine dose, together with topical imiquimod. The protocol was immunoSEQ multiplex PCR, while the TCRdb copy is restricted to in-frame clones and leaves out a portion. The sample lists 40,000 or so clones, approximately 83% occurring once. The chain carries TRBV7-8 and TRBJ1-4; D is perhaps TRBD1 (5 bases). This clonotype was sampled from a man aged 35 to 55 with glioma. The sample here was PBMCs, taken from a glioma patient whose treatment included an IDH1 peptide vaccine. The CDR3 is CASSRDFSEEKLFF. The CDR3 DNA is TGTGCCAGCAGCCGGGACTTTTCGGAAGAAAAACTGTTTTTT.